Listed below are T cell receptor beta chains from one sample, sequenced in a study of technical replicates of blood from several donors. Using immunoSEQ multiplex PCR, the repertoire was profiled, and TCRdb retains in-frame clones only, with some absent. This table holds over 75,000 clones, 95% to 98% found once. Sequences were obtained from T cells isolated from PBMCs. The source is a human donor in good health. The CDR3 runs from the conserved cysteine through the conserved F or W. A D gene is named only where the DNA matches it firmly. Clone size, where shown, is once, few, many, or a class for clones that have expanded.

few	TRBV9	17	TRBJ2-1	NA	CASSVAPLSGPLNEQFF	TGTGCCAGCAGCGTAGCTCCTTTGAGCGGGCCCCTGAATGAGCAGTTCTTC
NA	TRBV29-1	15	TRBJ1-4	TRBD1	CSVGSQGATNEKLFF	TGCAGCGTTGGATCTCAGGGGGCAACTAATGAAAAACTGTTTTTT
NA	TRBV5-1	14	TRBJ1-1	NA	CASRYRGMNTEAFF	TGCGCCAGCAGGTACCGGGGGATGAACACTGAAGCTTTCTTT
NA	TRBV4-1	17	TRBJ2-2	TRBD2	CASSQGGLAVNTGELFF	TGCGCCAGCAGCCAAGGTGGACTAGCGGTTAACACCGGGGAGCTGTTTTTT
NA	TRBV5-6	15	TRBJ1-5	TRBD1	CASSQTGQGNQPQHF	TGTGCCAGCAGCCAAACGGGACAGGGAAATCAGCCCCAGCATTTT
NA	TRBV9	15	TRBJ2-1	TRBD2	CASSVANAGVIEQFF	TGTGCCAGCAGCGTAGCTAACGCGGGAGTAATTGAGCAGTTCTTC
NA	TRBV28	15	TRBJ2-7	NA	CASSLYISGSSEQYF	TGTGCCAGCAGTTTATACATCTCGGGATCCTCCGAGCAGTACTTC
NA	TRBV6-5	16	TRBJ1-4	NA	CASSYSYGGPNEKLFF	TGTGCCAGCAGTTACTCGTACGGGGGACCAAATGAAAAACTGTTTTTT
NA	TRBV29-1	14	TRBJ2-5	NA	CSVEQPQGWETQYF	TGCAGCGTTGAGCAGCCCCAGGGGTGGGAGACCCAGTACTTC
NA	TRBV27	15	TRBJ2-1	NA	CASSLSAPTYNEQFF	TGTGCCAGCAGTTTATCAGCACCCACCTACAATGAGCAGTTCTTC
NA	TRBV10-1	13	TRBJ1-2	TRBD1	CASSRTGDSGYTF	TGCGCCAGCAGTCGTACAGGGGACTCCGGCTACACCTTC
NA	TRBV6-1	12	TRBJ1-1	NA	CASRQGGTEAFF	TGTGCCAGCAGGCAGGGAGGGACTGAAGCTTTCTTT
once	TRBV25-1	17	TRBJ2-5	TRBD2	CASSELGLAGLQETQYF	TGTGCCAGCAGTGAATTGGGGTTAGCGGGATTACAAGAGACCCAGTACTTC
NA	TRBV19	16	TRBJ2-1	TRBD2	CASTARGTSGRYEQFF	TGTGCCAGTACCGCAAGAGGGACTAGCGGGAGGTATGAGCAGTTCTTC
NA	TRBV28	17	TRBJ2-1	TRBD2	CASSLWPSGSSYNEQFF	TGTGCCAGCAGTTTATGGCCTAGCGGGAGCTCCTACAATGAGCAGTTCTTC
NA	TRBV29-1	13	TRBJ1-2	NA	CSVGAETNYGYTF	TGCAGCGTTGGGGCAGAAACCAACTATGGCTACACCTTC
NA	TRBV27	14	TRBJ2-7	TRBD2	CASSWGLGRYEQYF	TGTGCCAGCAGTTGGGGACTAGGCCGCTACGAGCAGTACTTC
NA	TRBV5-1	14	TRBJ2-1	TRBD1	CASSFQGAYNEQFF	TGCGCCAGCAGCTTCCAGGGGGCCTACAATGAGCAGTTCTTC
NA	TRBV11-2	18	TRBJ1-1	NA	CASSHLDRPSFQNTEAFF	TGTGCCAGCAGCCACTTAGACAGGCCCTCATTTCAGAACACTGAAGCTTTCTTT
NA	TRBV4-3	15	TRBJ1-2	NA	CASSRAEHGVGGYTF	TGCGCCAGCAGCCGAGCTGAGCATGGAGTAGGTGGCTACACCTTC
NA	TRBV12-5	16	TRBJ2-2	NA	CASGPGDLTLGGELFF	TGTGCTAGTGGTCCGGGAGATCTGACCCTCGGCGGGGAGCTGTTTTTT
NA	TRBV7-2	12	TRBJ2-7	TRBD1	CASSLDRIEQYF	TGTGCCAGCAGCTTGGACAGGATTGAGCAGTACTTC
NA	TRBV7-3	13	TRBJ2-3	NA	CASSLDRTDTQYF	TGTGCCAGCAGTTTGGACAGAACAGATACGCAGTATTTT
NA	TRBV10-3	14	TRBJ1-1	NA	CASHVGGANTEAFF	TGTGCCTCCCATGTGGGAGGGGCGAACACTGAAGCTTTCTTT
NA	TRBV6-5	13	TRBJ1-1	TRBD1	CASSQGARTEAFF	TGTGCCAGCAGCCAGGGGGCTAGGACTGAAGCTTTCTTT
NA	TRBV11-3	15	TRBJ2-3	NA	CASSVVGAGSDTQYF	TGTGCCAGCAGCGTGGTGGGAGCGGGCTCAGATACGCAGTATTTT
NA	TRBV6-5	13	TRBJ2-1	NA	CASSYGLPTEQFF	TGTGCCAGCAGTTACGGCCTTCCCACGGAGCAGTTCTTC
once	TRBV28	17	TRBJ2-1	NA	CASSLWDYSIIGDEQFF	TGTGCCAGCAGTTTATGGGACTACTCGATAATCGGGGATGAGCAGTTCTTC
NA	TRBV19	13	TRBJ2-2	NA	CASSIGRAGELFF	TGTGCCAGTAGTATAGGGCGGGCCGGGGAGCTGTTTTTT
NA	TRBV7-9	11	TRBJ2-2	NA	CASTVAGELFF	TGTGCCAGCACGGTTGCCGGGGAGCTGTTTTTT
once	TRBV2	14	TRBJ1-3	NA	CASILASSGNTIYF	TGTGCCAGCATCCTAGCAAGCTCTGGAAACACCATATATTTT
NA	TRBV9	17	TRBJ2-3	TRBD2	CASSGGIWAGGADTQYF	TGTGCCAGCAGCGGTGGTATTTGGGCGGGAGGGGCAGATACGCAGTATTTT
NA	TRBV7-3	14	TRBJ1-1	TRBD1	CASSLTGVNTEAFF	TGTGCCAGCAGCTTGACAGGGGTGAACACTGAAGCTTTCTTT
NA	TRBV5-6	14	TRBJ2-7	TRBD1	CASSRGTGFYEQYF	TGTGCCAGCAGTCGTGGGACAGGATTCTACGAGCAGTACTTC
NA	TRBV19	10	TRBJ1-1	NA	CASTGLVAFF	TGTGCCAGTACAGGGCTAGTGGCTTTCTTT
NA	TRBV6-1	14	TRBJ2-7	NA	CASSGGTGSYEQYF	TGTGCCAGCAGTGGGGGCACAGGATCCTACGAGCAGTACTTC
NA	TRBV27	15	TRBJ1-5	NA	CASSLSPREGQPQHF	TGTGCCAGCAGTTTATCGCCGAGGGAGGGTCAGCCCCAGCATTTT
NA	TRBV5-1	17	TRBJ1-1	TRBD1	CASSLDDRGWVNTEAFF	TGCGCCAGCAGCTTGGACGACAGGGGATGGGTAAACACTGAAGCTTTCTTT
once	TRBV9	13	TRBJ2-7	TRBD2	CASSKTSGTEQYF	TGTGCCAGCAGTAAGACTAGCGGGACCGAGCAGTACTTC
NA	TRBV19	19	TRBJ1-2	TRBD1	CASSIDGQGANRANYGYTF	TGTGCCAGTAGTATAGATGGACAGGGAGCGAACCGAGCTAACTATGGCTACACCTTC